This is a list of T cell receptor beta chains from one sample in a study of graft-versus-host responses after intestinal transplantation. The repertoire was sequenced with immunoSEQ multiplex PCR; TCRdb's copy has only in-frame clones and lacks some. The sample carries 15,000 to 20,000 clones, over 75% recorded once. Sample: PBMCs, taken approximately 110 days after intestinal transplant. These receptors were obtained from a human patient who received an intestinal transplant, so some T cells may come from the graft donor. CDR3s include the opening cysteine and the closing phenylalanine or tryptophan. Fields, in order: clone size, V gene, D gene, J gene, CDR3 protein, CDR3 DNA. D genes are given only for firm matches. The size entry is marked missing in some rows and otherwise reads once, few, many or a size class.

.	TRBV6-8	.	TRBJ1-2	CASSYSMGAGGYTF	TGTGCCAGCAGTTACTCGATGGGGGCAGGGGGCTACACCTTC
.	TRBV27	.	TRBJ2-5	CASSSSPGTQETQYF	TGTGCCAGCAGTTCTAGCCCCGGGACTCAAGAGACCCAGTACTTC
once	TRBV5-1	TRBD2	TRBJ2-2	CASSSQREIDGELFF	TGCGCCAGCAGCTCACAGCGGGAGATAGACGGGGAGCTGTTTTTT
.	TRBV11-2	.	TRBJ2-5	CASSRLGGEETQYF	TGTGCCAGCAGCCGCTTAGGGGGAGAAGAGACCCAGTACTTC
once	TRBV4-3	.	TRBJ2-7	CASSQGQGVSYEQYF	TGCGCCAGCAGCCAAGGCCAGGGAGTCTCCTACGAGCAGTACTTC
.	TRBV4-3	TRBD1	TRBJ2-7	CASSPGTGVSYEQYF	TGCGCCAGCTCCCCCGGGACAGGGGTTTCCTACGAGCAGTACTTC
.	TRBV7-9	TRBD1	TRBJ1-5	CASSSLEDRGGYSNQPQHF	TGTGCCAGCAGTAGCCTGGAAGACAGGGGGGGATATAGCAATCAGCCCCAGCATTTT
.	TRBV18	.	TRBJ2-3	CASSPPEQGTTDTQYF	TGTGCCAGCTCACCACCGGAACAGGGCACCACAGATACGCAGTATTTT
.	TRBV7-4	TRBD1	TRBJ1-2	CASTIIPLRGTGGDGYTF	TGTGCCAGCACCATTATTCCCTTACGGGGGACAGGGGGCGATGGCTACACCTTC
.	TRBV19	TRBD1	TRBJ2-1	CASRPGTDYNEQFF	TGTGCCAGTAGACCCGGGACAGACTACAATGAGCAGTTCTTC
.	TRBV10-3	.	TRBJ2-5	CATGRPQETQYF	TGTGCCACCGGACGGCCTCAAGAGACCCAGTACTTC
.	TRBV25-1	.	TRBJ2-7	CASSESYLYEQYF	TGTGCCAGCAGTGAATCCTACCTTTACGAGCAGTACTTC
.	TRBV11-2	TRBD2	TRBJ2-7	CASSLASGVTYEQYF	TGTGCCAGCAGCTTAGCTAGCGGGGTGACCTACGAGCAGTACTTC
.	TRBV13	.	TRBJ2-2	CASSFRDGRNTGELFF	TGTGCCAGCAGCTTCCGCGACGGACGAAACACCGGGGAGCTGTTTTTT
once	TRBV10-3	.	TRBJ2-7	CAVTDPPSYEQYF	TGTGCCGTGACAGACCCCCCTTCCTACGAGCAGTACTTC
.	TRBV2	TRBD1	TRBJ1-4	CASTQGGVNEKLFF	TGTGCCAGCACCCAGGGGGGGGTTAATGAAAAACTGTTTTTT
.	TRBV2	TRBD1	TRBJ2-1	CASSRDRGNNEQFF	TGTGCCAGCAGTAGGGACAGGGGGAACAATGAGCAGTTCTTC
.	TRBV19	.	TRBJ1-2	CASSIRQPGYTF	TGTGCCAGTAGTATTCGGCAGCCTGGCTACACCTTC
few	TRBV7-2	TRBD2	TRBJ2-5	CASSLEDGTSGPPGETQYF	TGTGCCAGCAGCTTAGAGGACGGGACTAGCGGGCCCCCGGGCGAGACCCAGTACTTC
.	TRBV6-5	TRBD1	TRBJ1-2	CASSPDRKDGYTF	TGTGCCAGCAGTCCGGACAGGAAGGATGGCTACACCTTC
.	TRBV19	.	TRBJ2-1	CASSTTDNEQFF	TGTGCCAGTAGTACTACTGACAATGAGCAGTTCTTC
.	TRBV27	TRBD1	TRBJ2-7	CASSPGQGAYEQYF	TGTGCCAGCAGTCCGGGACAGGGGGCATACGAGCAGTACTTC
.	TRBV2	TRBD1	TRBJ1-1	CASRMGGTDVNTEAFF	TGTGCCAGCAGGATGGGCGGGACAGACGTGAACACTGAAGCTTTCTTT
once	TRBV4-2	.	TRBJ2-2	CASSQESPRALTGELFF	TGTGCCAGCAGCCAAGAATCCCCCAGGGCACTCACCGGGGAGCTGTTTTTT
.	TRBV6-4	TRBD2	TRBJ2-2	CASSELAGGTGELFF	TGTGCCAGCAGTGAACTAGCGGGGGGGACCGGGGAGCTGTTTTTT
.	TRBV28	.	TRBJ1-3	CASSPSGNTIYF	TGTGCCAGCAGTCCCTCTGGAAACACCATATATTTT
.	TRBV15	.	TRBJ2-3	CATGGATDTQYF	TGTGCCACCGGGGGGGCCACAGATACGCAGTATTTT
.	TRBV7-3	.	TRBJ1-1	CASSLGGGTEAFF	TGTGCCAGCAGCCTCGGGGGTGGGACTGAAGCTTTCTTT
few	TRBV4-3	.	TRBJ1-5	CASSQDLGGHQPQHF	TGCGCCAGCAGCCAAGATCTCGGAGGGCATCAGCCCCAGCATTTT
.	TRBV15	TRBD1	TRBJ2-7	CATSRSRDRVYEQYF	TGTGCCACCAGCAGGAGCCGGGACAGGGTCTACGAGCAGTACTTC
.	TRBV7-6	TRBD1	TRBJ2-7	CASKGQGYEQYF	TGTGCCAGCAAAGGACAGGGCTACGAGCAGTACTTC
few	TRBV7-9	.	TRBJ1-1	CASSLSRALNTEAFF	TGTGCCAGCAGCTTGAGCAGGGCCTTGAACACTGAAGCTTTCTTT